The 24 T cell receptor beta chains below all came from one sample that was sequenced in a study of T cell changes during pregnancy in multiple sclerosis. The method was immunoSEQ multiplex PCR; TCRdb's version includes in-frame clones alone and lacks a portion of them. The profile covers more than 90,000 clones, with 80% to 95% appearing a single time and 2% to 2.5% taken by the ten largest. Sequenced material: peripheral blood, taken after pregnancy. Receptors were obtained from a female donor with multiple sclerosis, enrolled in a pregnancy study.

The chain has TRBV11-2 and TRBJ2-7; the D is unclear. This CDR3 region has 14 residues. V dropped 2 bases and J dropped 6 bases, with 14 bases sitting between them. Germline assignment: CDR1 SGHAT and CDR2 FQNNGV. The CDR3: CASSLRPTVGEQYF. In DNA, the CDR3 is TGTGCCAGCAGCTTACGCCCTACGGTCGGCGAGCAGTACTTC.

This clone was picked up one time. The V and J genes are TRBV2 and TRBJ1-1, with unresolved D. The CDR3 is 12 amino acids. Trimming removed 4 bases from V and 5 bases from J, with 8 bases in between. Germline CDR1 SNHLY, CDR2 FYNNEI. The chain's CDR3 is CASSVRETEAFF. In DNA, the CDR3 is TGTGCCAGCAGTGTGAGGGAAACTGAAGCTTTCTTT.

This chain connects TRBV5-4 to TRBJ2-5; perhaps TRBD2 as D (6 bases). Germline V gene lookup returns CDR1 SGHNT and CDR2 YYREEE (reference sequence). The CDR3 loop spans 14 amino acids. Trimming shortened V by 4 bases and J by 3 bases, and 13 bases separated the two germline ends. CDR3 DNA sequence: TGTGCCAGCAGCACCCTTAGCGGTGAAGAGACCCAGTACTTC. As protein: CASSTLSGEETQYF. Variable domain in full (rest from reference TRBV5-4 and TRBJ2-5): ETGVTQSPTHLIKTRGQQVTLRCSSQSGHNTVSWYQQALGQGPQFIFQYYREEENGRGNFPPRFSGLQFPNYSSELNVNALELDDSALYLCASSTLSGEETQYFGPGTRLLVL.

This chain uses TRBV7-6 with TRBJ2-3, with TRBD2 identical over 7 bases. J gave up 6 bases and V 3 bases, and 6 bases lay outside the gene matches. CDR1 is SGHVS and CDR2 is FNYEAQ in the germline V gene. CDR3 length equals 14 residues. The CDR3 DNA reads as TGTGCCAGCAGCTTTGGGCGGGGGAGGGATACGCAGTATTTT. Translated: CASSFGRGRDTQYF.

V and J are TRBV7-9 and TRBJ1-1; possible D gene TRBD1, 5 bases. The CDR3 is 17 amino acids. V gave up 5 bases and J gave up 2 bases, with 21 bases separating them. The germline CDR1 and CDR2 sequences are SEHNR and FQNEAQ (reference sequence). This chain's CDR3 is CASSTVMTEKTNTEAFF. CDR3 coding DNA: TGTGCCAGCAGCACGGTGATGACAGAAAAGACTAACACTGAAGCTTTCTTT.

The V and J genes are TRBV6-5 and TRBJ1-1, with 7 positions matching TRBD1. Germline V gene data show CDR1 as MNHEY and CDR2 as SVGAGI. There are 15 residues in the CDR3. J gave up 3 bases and V 2 bases, and 6 bases lay outside the gene matches. The CDR3: CASSYTTGTDTEAFF. In nucleotides, the CDR3 is TGTGCCAGCAGTTACACGACAGGGACCGACACTGAAGCTTTCTTT.

This clone came up a few times. The J gene is TRBJ1-1, the V gene TRBV2; D may be TRBD1 (6 bases). This CDR3 has 14 amino acids. V lost 5 bases, J lost 3 bases, and 13 bases lay in between. CDR1 and CDR2 (germline): SNHLY, FYNNEI. CDR3 region: CASSLDSHYTEAFF. CDR3 coding DNA: TGTGCCAGCAGTCTGGACAGCCATTACACTGAAGCTTTCTTT.

CDR3 region: CASRGQQNTEAFF. DNA for the CDR3: TGTGCCAGCAGGGGACAGCAGAACACTGAAGCTTTCTTT. This chain links TRBV2 with TRBJ1-1; 7 nucleotides agree with TRBD1. This CDR3 contains 13 residues. Germline V gene lookup returns CDR1 SNHLY and CDR2 FYNNEI. V lost 6 bases to trimming and J lost 1 base; unmatched junction nucleotides: 2. The full variable domain, completed using reference TRBV2 and TRBJ1-1, is EPEVTQTPSHQVTQMGQEVILRCVPISNHLYFYWYRQILGQKVEFLVSFYNNEISEKSEIFDDQFSVERPDGSNFTLKIRSTKLEDSAMYFCASRGQQNTEAFFGQGTRLTVV.

This chain links TRBV7-6 with TRBJ1-1; D may be TRBD1 (5 bases). V lost 3 bases, J lost 2 bases, and 10 bases lay in between. The length of the CDR3 is 14 residues. Germline CDR1 SGHVS, CDR2 FNYEAQ. This chain's CDR3 is CASSLGGVNTEAFF. CDR3 nucleotide sequence: TGTGCCAGCAGCTTGGGGGGAGTCAACACTGAAGCTTTCTTT.

The CDR3: CASSLAPGWGTGELFF. The CDR3 bases are TGTGCCAGCAGCTTAGCCCCGGGATGGGGCACCGGGGAGCTGTTTTTT. The rearrangement joins TRBV7-9 to TRBJ2-2; D perhaps matches TRBD2 (5 bases). V lost 0 bases and J 4 bases, leaving 12 bases between the germline ends. The CDR3 is made up of 16 amino acids. Per the germline V gene, CDR1 is SEHNR and CDR2 is FQNEAQ (reference sequence).

The J gene is TRBJ1-1, the V gene TRBV19; TRBD1 aligns across 10 bases. The length of the CDR3 is 14 residues. Germline V gene lookup returns CDR1 LNHDA and CDR2 SQIVND (reference sequence). Trimming at V came to 10 bases and at J to 5 bases, leaving 10 bases not matched to a gene. The CDR3 region is CATELTGGSTEAFF. Here the CDR3 DNA reads TGTGCCACCGAATTGACAGGGGGCTCGACTGAAGCTTTCTTT.

The CDR3, as DNA: TGTGCCAGCTCGCTAAATCCTCCAGGGGGCCTTACTGAAGCTTTCTTT. It codes for CASSLNPPGGLTEAFF. The chain uses TRBV18 and TRBJ1-1; 8 nucleotides line up with TRBD1. Germline CDR1 is KGHSH and CDR2 is LQKENI. The CDR3 is 16 residues long. J was trimmed by 5 bases and V by 6 bases; bases with no gene match: 14. The full variable domain, rest sourced from reference TRBV18 and TRBJ1-1, is NAGVMQNPRHLVRRRGQEARLRCSPMKGHSHVYWYRQLPEEGLKFMVYLQKENIIDESGMPKERFSAEFPKEGPSILRIQQVVRGDSAAYFCASSLNPPGGLTEAFFGQGTRLTVV.

J is TRBJ2-1 and V is TRBV27, with TRBD1 matching over 10 bases. From germline, CDR1 is MNHEY and CDR2 SMNVEV (reference sequence). The J segment lost 10 bases and the V segment lost 8 bases, leaving 14 bases of the junction unmatched. The CDR3 totals 15 residues. CDR3 bases: TGTGCCAGCGGGGACAGGGGATTTTTGTCATCAGAGCAGTTCTTC. Translated, it gives CASGDRGFLSSEQFF.

This clone is a singleton in its sample. This chain joins TRBV7-9 and TRBJ2-3; the D gene is possibly TRBD1 (5 bases). V lost 4 bases and J 2 bases, leaving 19 bases between the germline ends. Germline CDR1 reads SEHNR; CDR2 reads FQNEAQ (reference sequence). The CDR3 has 17 amino acids. CDR3 DNA sequence: TGTGCCAGCAGCTCGAACCAGGGTTATAGGGACACAGATACGCAGTATTTT. Translation gives CASSSNQGYRDTDTQYF.

The chain joins TRBV18 to TRBJ1-2, with a possible D match to TRBD1 (6 bases). CDR3 length: 13 amino acids. The V gene's germline CDR1 is KGHSH and CDR2 LQKENI. The V end was cut by 3 bases, the J end by 8 bases, with 13 bases between. CDR3 nucleotides: TGTGCCAGCTCACCGGACAGCGTCGCGGGCTACACCTTC. It codes for CASSPDSVAGYTF.

J is TRBJ1-4 and V is TRBV9, with a tentative D call TRBD1 (5 bases). The CDR3 is 15 residues long. Germline V gene lookup returns CDR1 SGDLS and CDR2 YYNGEE. The V gene lost 5 bases and the J gene lost 0 bases, with 11 bases spanning the gap. The CDR3 reads CASSAGGATNEKLFF. In nucleotides, the CDR3 is TGTGCCAGCAGTGCCGGGGGAGCAACTAATGAAAAACTGTTTTTT.

The chain has TRBV30 and TRBJ1-5, with TRBD1 as a possible D gene (6 bases). The CDR3 runs 13 residues. The V end was cut by 3 bases, the J end by 4 bases, with 10 bases between. CDR1 is GTSNPN, CDR2 SVGIG, per germline (reference sequence). CDR3 protein: CAWSRTDNQPQHF. In nucleotides, the CDR3 is TGTGCCTGGAGCAGGACAGATAATCAGCCCCAGCATTTT. Drawing the rest from reference TRBV30 and TRBJ1-5, the complete variable domain is SQTIHQWPATLVQPVGSPLSLECTVEGTSNPNLYWYRQAAGRGLQLLFYSVGIGQISSEVPQNLSASRPQDRQFILSSKKLLLSDSGFYLCAWSRTDNQPQHFGDGTRLSIL.

The DNA of the CDR3 is TGTGCCAGCAACGGGGACAGTCAATCCTACAATGAGCAGTTCTTC. This codes for CASNGDSQSYNEQFF. V and J are TRBV7-2 and TRBJ2-1; 7 nucleotides match TRBD1. The CDR3 runs to 15 residues. Germline V CDR1 and CDR2: SGHTA, FQGNSA. V lost 7 bases and J lost 1; bases outside the gene matches: 7.

The V call is TRBV30, the J call TRBJ2-7; perhaps TRBD1 as D (6 bases). Trimming removed 2 bases from V and 4 bases from J, with 12 bases in between. CDR1 and CDR2 (germline): GTSNPN, SVGIG (reference sequence). This CDR3 region has 13 residues. The CDR3 here is CAWSFDRFYEQYF. CDR3 DNA sequence: TGTGCCTGGAGTTTTGACAGGTTTTACGAGCAGTACTTC.

J is TRBJ2-3 and V is TRBV4-2, with TRBD1 as a possible D gene (8 bases). The germline gives CDR1 LGHNA, CDR2 YNFKEQ. The ends were cut back, 5 bases at V and 0 bases at J, with 12 bases in the middle. This CDR3 comprises 15 residues. As DNA, the CDR3 is TGTGCCAGCAGCTACAGGGGGGGTAGCACAGATACGCAGTATTTT. Encoded protein: CASSYRGGSTDTQYF.

This clone was observed once. V is TRBV7-2 and J is TRBJ1-6, with TRBD1 matching over 9 bases. V shed 7 bases, J shed 10 bases, and the junction held 5 bases outside the gene matches. Germline V gene sequence: CDR1 SGHTA, CDR2 FQGNSA. The CDR3 length is 13 residues. CDR3 sequence: CASTDRGKSPLHF. CDR3 in DNA: TGTGCCAGCACGGACAGGGGAAAATCACCCCTCCACTTT.

This clone was detected only a few times. The chain couples TRBV10-1 to TRBJ1-1; 9 bases fit TRBD1. This CDR3 is 10 amino acids long. Looked up from germline, CDR1 is WNHNN and CDR2 is SYGVQD (reference sequence). V lost 9 bases to trimming and J lost 14 bases; unmatched junction nucleotides: 7. Here the CDR3 DNA reads TGCGCCAGACAGGGGGCGGGGAGCTTCTTT. Translation gives CARQGAGSFF.

The chain is built from TRBV7-2 and TRBJ1-5; D may be TRBD1 (5 bases). CDR1 and CDR2 (germline): SGHTA, FQGNSA. Between the trimmed V and J ends, which lost 4 bases and 5 bases, there was a span of 15 bases. The CDR3 consists of 15 residues. The chain's CDR3 is CASSSQDRGDQPQHF. The CDR3 nucleotides are TGTGCCAGCAGCTCACAGGACCGCGGGGATCAGCCCCAGCATTTT. The full variable domain, with the rest looked up from reference TRBV7-2 and TRBJ1-5, is GAGVSQSPSNKVTEKGKDVELRCDPISGHTALYWYRQSLGQGLEFLIYFQGNSAPDKSGLPSDRFSAERTGGSVSTLTIQRTQQEDSAVYLCASSSQDRGDQPQHFGDGTRLSIL.

The V and J genes are TRBV9 and TRBJ1-1, with D uncertain. V was clipped by 0 bases and J by 6 bases, with 12 bases between them. This CDR3 comprises 14 residues. From germline, CDR1 is SGDLS and CDR2 YYNGEE. The CDR3: CASSVGGESAEAFF. For the CDR3, the DNA is TGTGCCAGCAGCGTAGGCGGGGAAAGCGCTGAAGCTTTCTTT.